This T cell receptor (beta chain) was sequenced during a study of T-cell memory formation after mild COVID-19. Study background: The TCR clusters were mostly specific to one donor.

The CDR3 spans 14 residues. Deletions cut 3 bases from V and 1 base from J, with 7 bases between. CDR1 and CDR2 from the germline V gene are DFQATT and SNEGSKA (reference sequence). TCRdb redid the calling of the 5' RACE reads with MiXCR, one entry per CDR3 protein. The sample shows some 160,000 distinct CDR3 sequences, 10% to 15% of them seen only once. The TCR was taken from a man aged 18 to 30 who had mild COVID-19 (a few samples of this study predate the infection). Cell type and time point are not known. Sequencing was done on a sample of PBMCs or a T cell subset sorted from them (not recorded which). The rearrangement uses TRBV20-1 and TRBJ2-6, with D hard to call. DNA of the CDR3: TGCAGTGCTAGGGTCAGATCTGGGGCCAACGTCCTGACTTTC. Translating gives CSARVRSGANVLTF.